This record covers a single T cell receptor beta chain. This entry comes from a study of T-cell memory formation after mild COVID-19. The CDR3 has 14 residues. CDR1 and CDR2 from the germline V gene are SEHNR and FQNEAQ (reference sequence). J gave up 0 bases and V 5 bases, and 2 bases lay outside the gene matches. TCRdb processed the 5' RACE reads anew with MiXCR; each CDR3 protein has one entry. Seen here are 110,000 or so distinct CDR3 sequences, 15% to 20% observed once, and the top ten hold roughly 5.5%. This chain uses TRBV7-9 with TRBJ2-3; 7 bases are shared with TRBD1. Specimen: PBMCs or a T cell subset sorted from them (not recorded which). This TCR derives from a man aged 18 to 30 who had mild COVID-19 (a few samples of this study predate the infection). Cell type and time point are not known. This chain's CDR3 is CASSEQGSTDTQYF. In DNA form, the CDR3 reads TGTGCCAGCAGCGAACAGGGGAGCACAGATACGCAGTATTTT. The full variable domain, in which reference TRBV7-9 and TRBJ2-3 provide the parts outside the CDR3, is DTGVSQNPRHKITKRGQNVTFRCDPISEHNRLYWYRQTLGQGPEFLTYFQNEAQLEKSRLLSDRFSAERPKGSFSTLEIQRTEQGDSAMYLCASSEQGSTDTQYFGPGTRLTVL.